This T cell receptor (beta chain) came from a study of blood T cell repertoires in COVID-19. The authors' processing: It was from reference gene primer amplification that nucleated cell counts were estimated. Repertoires were generated with immunoSEQ multiplex PCR, while TCRdb's copy carries only in-frame clones and drops some. The V and J calls and the clone size are those of that table, but D and trimming were determined from the DNA. Of a few hundred thousand clones in the sample, 82% were seen once. This receptor was taken from a woman under 30 with acute or convalescent COVID-19. Sequencing was performed on peripheral blood.

As DNA, the CDR3 is TGTGCCTGGAGGTCGGTGGGGGGGTATGGCTACACCTTC. It codes for CAWRSVGGYGYTF. The genes are TRBV30 and TRBJ1-2; possible D gene TRBD1, 5 bases. V gave up 3 bases and J gave up 5 bases, with 13 bases separating them. There are 13 residues in the CDR3. CDR1 GTSNPN and CDR2 SVGIG come from the germline V gene (reference sequence).